A single sample is the source of the 3 T cell receptor beta chains below, sequenced in a study of PD-1 blockade in classical Hodgkin lymphoma. The protocol was immunoSEQ multiplex PCR, while the TCRdb copy is restricted to in-frame clones and leaves out a portion. The sample gives some 52,000 clones, about 89% of which show up once; approximately 6.8% is in the top ten. Regarding time point: cycle 4 day 1 (C4D1), after 5 to 7 weeks of nivolumab. Following autologous stem cell transplantation, relapse occurred in every patient, and exposure to brentuximab vedotin varied. Here the sequenced sample was peripheral blood mononuclear cells (PBMCs), taken before the fourth cycle of nivolumab. These receptors originate from a human donor with classical Hodgkin lymphoma.

The chain combines TRBV4-2 with TRBJ2-2, with 8 bases identical to TRBD2. The V segment lost 4 bases and the J segment 1 base; nucleotides outside the gene matches: 5. There are 16 residues in the CDR3. Germline V gene lookup returns CDR1 LGHNA and CDR2 YNFKEQ. The CDR3 region has the DNA TGTGCCAGCAGCCCGCGGGGGGCGTTGAACACCGGGGAGCTGTTTTTT. Translation gives CASSPRGALNTGELFF.

The CDR3 DNA reads TGTGCCAGCTCACTGGGGGAAAACACTGAAGCTTTCTTT. Protein: CASSLGENTEAFF. The V gene is TRBV18, the J gene TRBJ1-1, with D maybe TRBD1 (5 bases). V lost 4 bases and J lost 2, with 8 bases in between. This CDR3 has 13 amino acids. Germline V CDR1 and CDR2: KGHSH, LQKENI.

This clone has a handful of counts. The chain couples TRBV6-4 to TRBJ2-1, with 9 bases that match TRBD1. This CDR3 has 14 amino acids. V gave up 0 bases and J gave up 6 bases; unmatched junction bases: 0. CDR1 and CDR2 (germline): MRHNA, SNTAGT. The CDR3 is CASSDSTGGNEQFF. CDR3 bases: TGTGCCAGCAGTGACTCGACAGGGGGCAATGAGCAGTTCTTC.